The TCR beta chain under discussion was sequenced for a study of blood T cell repertoires in COVID-19. Across the whole study: In each case, the material was cDNA or gDNA derived from T cells, B-cell-depleted T cells, or PBMCs.

This CDR3 contains 16 residues. Trimming took 3 bases from V and 5 from J; bases not matched to a gene: 8. CDR1 is MNHNS, CDR2 SASEGT, per germline. Authors' processing steps: Cell counts per sample came from amplifying reference gene primers. Measured with immunoSEQ multiplex PCR; TCRdb has only the in-frame clones, and not every one. That table furnishes V, J and clone size, whereas the DNA furnished D and trimming. The sample has tens of thousands of clones, roughly 86% seen once. The chain uses TRBV6-1 and TRBJ2-1; 9 nucleotides align to TRBD2. The sequencing sample was made of peripheral blood. This clonotype originated in a human donor in a cohort sampled during active COVID-19. CDR3 bases: TGTGCCAGCAGTGACGGGGGACTAGCTGGCCACAATGAGCAGTTCTTC. The encoded protein is CASSDGGLAGHNEQFF.